The 27 T cell receptor beta chains below come from one sample, sequenced in a study of shared clonotypes between healthy human individuals. Naive CD8 cells comprised CD45RO-negative, CCR7-positively selected cells, excluding terminally differentiated effector memory CD45RA+ cells. Measured with immunoSEQ multiplex PCR; TCRdb has only the in-frame clones, and not every one. The profile shows some 1,900,000 clones, about 95% of them singletons. The sample was naive CD8+ T cells sorted from blood. Every receptor here comes from a man younger than 35 in good health.

This sequence joins TRBV4-1 and TRBJ2-6; a weak D match, TRBD1 (6 bases). This CDR3 region has 15 residues. The germline CDR1 and CDR2 sequences are MGHRA and YSYEKL. V shed 0 bases and J shed 3 bases, with 6 bases lying between them. The CDR3 is CASSQDRGGANVLTF. The CDR3 DNA sequence: TGCGCCAGCAGCCAAGACAGGGGTGGGGCCAACGTCCTGACTTTC.

A single count supports this clone. Here the CDR3 DNA reads TGTGCCATCAGTGAGTTTCAGGACATTCCTGGAAACACCATATATTTT. This gives the protein CAISEFQDIPGNTIYF. This sequence joins TRBV10-3 and TRBJ1-3, with D perhaps TRBD1 (5 bases). Germline V lookup: CDR1 ENHRY, CDR2 SYGVKD. The CDR3 consists of 16 residues. V lost 1 base to trimming and J lost 2 bases, with 12 bases between them.

V gene TRBV11-2 combines with J gene TRBJ1-2, with D possibly being TRBD1 (6 bases). Germline-derived CDR1 and CDR2 are SGHAT and FQNNGV. The CDR3 sequence is 15 residues long. V shed 1 base and J shed 4 bases, with 13 bases lying between them. The CDR3 DNA is TGTGCCAGCAGCTTAGGCCCAGGGGACTTCTATGGCTACACCTTC. It specifies CASSLGPGDFYGYTF.

This rearrangement joins TRBV15 to TRBJ2-5, with D perhaps matching TRBD1 or TRBD2 (5 bases each). The V and J ends lost 5 bases and 5 bases respectively, with 12 bases between them. The CDR3 loop spans 13 amino acids. Germline V gene data show CDR1 as LNHNV and CDR2 as YYDKDF (reference sequence). The CDR3: CATSGGHGETQYF. The CDR3 DNA is TGTGCCACCAGCGGGGGTCATGGGGAGACCCAGTACTTC. Full variable domain (outside the CDR3, taken from reference TRBV15 and TRBJ2-5): DAMVIQNPRYQVTQFGKPVTLSCSQTLNHNVMYWYQQKSSQAPKLLFHYYDKDFNNEADTPDNFQSRRPNTSFCFLDIRSPGLGDTAMYLCATSGGHGETQYFGPGTRLLVL.

The chain uses TRBV19 and TRBJ1-1, with D possibly matching TRBD1 (6 bases). The germline V gene has CDR1 LNHDA and CDR2 SQIVND (reference sequence). Trimming took 10 bases from V and 5 from J, leaving 17 bases between them. The CDR3 is made up of 13 amino acids. The chain's CDR3 is CATDHEGETEAFF. CDR3 DNA sequence: TGTGCCACCGACCATGAGGGGGAAACTGAAGCTTTCTTT.

The chain recombines TRBV10-3 with TRBJ1-2; 8 bases fit TRBD1. The CDR3 covers 17 residues. With 0 bases clipped from V and 3 bases from J, the junction kept 9 bases outside the gene matches. The germline gives CDR1 ENHRY, CDR2 SYGVKD. The CDR3 sequence is CAISESGKSGGDYGYTF. As DNA, the CDR3 is TGTGCCATCAGTGAGTCCGGAAAGTCAGGGGGCGACTATGGCTACACCTTC.

The chain links TRBV14 to TRBJ2-7; 13 positions agree with TRBD2. The junction had 18 bases not matched to a gene; V was cut back by 4 bases and J by 0 bases. The CDR3 runs to 21 residues. From germline, CDR1 is SGHDN and CDR2 FVKESK. The CDR3 here is CASSLRTSGRIILLLSYEQYF. CDR3 nucleotide sequence: TGTGCCAGCAGCCTGAGGACTAGCGGGAGAATCATATTACTTCTCTCCTACGAGCAGTACTTC.

CDR3 region: CASSQDQSYSYEQYF. CDR3 nucleotide sequence: TGCGCCAGCAGCCAAGATCAATCGTACTCCTACGAGCAGTACTTC. The chain couples TRBV4-1 to TRBJ2-7, with D hard to call. The CDR3 has 15 amino acids. The germline gives CDR1 MGHRA, CDR2 YSYEKL. The V end lost 0 bases, the J end lost 0 bases, and 9 bases lay between the germline ends.

The chain recombines TRBV7-2 with TRBJ2-1; D not certain. This CDR3 is built from 16 residues. Trimming removed 1 base from V and 0 bases from J, with 10 bases in between. CDR1 and CDR2 from the germline V gene are SGHTA and FQGNSA. CDR3 DNA sequence: TGTGCCAGCAGCTTAGATCTGGTGAGCTCCTACAATGAGCAGTTCTTC. Amino acids: CASSLDLVSSYNEQFF.

This chain uses TRBV11-2 with TRBJ2-1, with D unresolved. Germline V lookup: CDR1 SGHAT, CDR2 FQNNGV. The germline V and J ends were trimmed by 5 bases and 9 bases, with 17 bases remaining between them. This CDR3 region has 14 residues. The CDR3 loop reads CASSLGEVGGEQFF. CDR3 nucleotide sequence: TGTGCCAGCAGCCTCGGTGAGGTGGGCGGTGAGCAGTTCTTC.

The gene calls are TRBV18 and TRBJ2-2; 8 bases are shared with TRBD1. The CDR3 loop spans 17 amino acids. V gave up 0 bases and J gave up 4 bases; unmatched junction bases: 7. Looked up from germline, CDR1 is KGHSH and CDR2 is LQKENI. CDR3 residues: CASSPPPGQGVTGELFF. The CDR3 DNA reads TGTGCCAGCTCACCACCCCCCGGACAGGGCGTCACCGGGGAGCTGTTTTTT.

The rearrangement links TRBV6-5 to TRBJ1-6; D not resolved. The V end lost 0 bases, the J end lost 6 bases, and 3 bases lay between the germline ends. This CDR3 comprises 13 residues. Germline CDR1 is MNHEY and CDR2 is SVGAGI. CDR3 protein: CASSYSSNSPLHF. CDR3 DNA sequence: TGTGCCAGCAGTTACTCTTCTAATTCACCCCTCCACTTT.

This rearrangement joins TRBV19 to TRBJ2-5; TRBD1 aligns across 9 bases. This CDR3 is built from 14 residues. Looked up from germline, CDR1 is LNHDA and CDR2 is SQIVND (reference sequence). The CDR3 spells CATHYRGRLETQYF. CDR3 nucleotides: TGTGCTACACATTACAGGGGGCGGTTGGAGACCCAGTACTTC.

The gene calls are TRBV28 and TRBJ2-4; unclear D gene. The CDR3 sequence is 14 residues long. Trimming left V 3 bases short and J 6 bases short, with 12 bases between. Germline-derived CDR1 and CDR2 are MDHEN and SYDVKM. CDR3 in amino acids: CASSFRPPGNIQYF. CDR3 nucleotide sequence: TGTGCCAGCAGTTTCAGGCCCCCCGGAAACATTCAGTACTTC.

The chain carries TRBV6-5 and TRBJ1-1; TRBD1 agrees at 7 bases. Germline V CDR1 and CDR2: MNHEY, SVGAGI. The CDR3 length is 15 residues. V trimming: 3 bases; J trimming: 3 bases; junction bases outside the gene matches: 7. The DNA for the CDR3 is TGTGCCAGCAGTTATCGCGAGGGGGCCGACACTGAAGCTTTCTTT. Protein: CASSYREGADTEAFF.

This chain connects TRBV28 to TRBJ1-1; D remains ambiguous. Germline V gives CDR1 MDHEN, CDR2 SYDVKM. With 3 bases removed from V and 1 base from J, the gap between germline ends came to 9 bases. The CDR3 contains 14 residues. This chain's CDR3 is CASSFPPPNTEAFF. Here the CDR3 DNA reads TGTGCCAGCAGTTTCCCCCCACCGAACACTGAAGCTTTCTTT.

The CDR3 spells CASSQDLEGTGNEQFF. As DNA, the CDR3 is TGCGCCAGCAGCCAAGATCTTGAGGGAACGGGGAATGAGCAGTTCTTC. This sequence joins TRBV4-3 and TRBJ2-1, with a possible D match to TRBD2 (5 bases). The V end was cut by 0 bases, the J end by 7 bases, with 16 bases between. The CDR3 totals 16 residues. Germline V gene lookup returns CDR1 LGHNA and CDR2 YSLEER.

The genes are TRBV30 and TRBJ2-5; maybe TRBD2 (6 bases). The end of the DNA aligns better with TRBJ2-7, so the J call may be wrong. The CDR3 is 16 amino acids. Germline assignment: CDR1 GTSNPN and CDR2 SVGIG (reference sequence). The CDR3 nucleotides are TGTGCCTGGAGTGCGCTAGCCCCGCGGGACCTCTACGAGCAGTACTTC. It yields the protein CAWSALAPRDLYEQYF.

DNA of the CDR3: TGCGCCAGCAGCTTGGAGTCGGGGCTGAACACTGAAGCTTTCTTT. Translated, it gives CASSLESGLNTEAFF. The chain is built from TRBV5-1 and TRBJ1-1, with D possibly matching TRBD1 (5 bases). The V gene lost 0 bases and the J gene lost 0 bases, with 9 bases spanning the gap. CDR1 and CDR2 (germline): SGHRS, YFSETQ. The CDR3 runs to 15 residues.

The chain employs TRBV19 and TRBJ1-5; TRBD1 agrees at 10 bases. The CDR3 loop spans 16 amino acids. Looked up from germline, CDR1 is LNHDA and CDR2 is SQIVND (reference sequence). Trimming at V came to 1 base and at J to 3 bases, leaving 3 bases not matched to a gene. CDR3 loop: CASSIGDRGVNQPQHF. For the CDR3, the DNA is TGTGCCAGTAGTATAGGGGACAGGGGAGTCAATCAGCCCCAGCATTTT.

The genes are TRBV19 and TRBJ2-5; weak D call: TRBD1 (6 bases). This CDR3 spans 14 amino acids. Deletions cut 5 bases from V and 1 base from J, with 11 bases between. Germline CDR1 LNHDA, CDR2 SQIVND (reference sequence). CDR3 residues: CASSRTATQETQYF. The CDR3 nucleotides read TGTGCCAGTAGTCGGACAGCAACCCAAGAGACCCAGTACTTC.

This sequence joins TRBV18 and TRBJ2-6; no reliable D call. Trimming removed 4 bases at V and 4 bases at J, with 11 bases between. The CDR3 is made up of 15 amino acids. Germline lookup yields CDR1 KGHSH and CDR2 LQKENI. The CDR3 sequence is CASSRGLLGANVLTF. The CDR3 DNA follows: TGTGCCAGCTCACGAGGCCTTCTCGGGGCCAACGTCCTGACTTTC.

The V call is TRBV11-2, the J call TRBJ2-7; 10 bases line up with TRBD1. Trimming removed 6 bases from V and 4 bases from J; junction bases left unmatched: 12. The CDR3 extends over 16 amino acids. Germline V gene sequence: CDR1 SGHAT, CDR2 FQNNGV. CDR3 in DNA: TGTGCCAGCAGGTCCCCCGGGACAGGGGTGGAGTACGAGCAGTACTTC. It specifies CASRSPGTGVEYEQYF.

The CDR3 sequence is CASSWTGIEDQPQHF. CDR3 bases: TGTGCCAGCAGTTGGACAGGGATAGAGGATCAGCCCCAGCATTTT. This chain joins TRBV27 and TRBJ1-5, with 8 nucleotides matching TRBD1. V shed 4 bases and J 5 bases; nucleotides not matched to a gene: 7. The CDR3 sequence is 15 residues long. Per the germline V gene, CDR1 is MNHEY and CDR2 is SMNVEV (reference sequence).

The chain employs TRBV14 and TRBJ1-6; D may be TRBD1 (6 bases). This CDR3 region has 16 residues. Between the trimmed V and J ends, which lost 4 bases and 9 bases, there was a span of 19 bases. Germline V CDR1 and CDR2: SGHDN, FVKESK. The CDR3 sequence: CASSLSQGRLGSPLHF. CDR3 nucleotide sequence: TGTGCCAGCAGCCTCTCACAGGGAAGACTAGGTTCACCCCTCCACTTT.

This chain connects TRBV6-5 to TRBJ2-1; 14 bases align to TRBD2. Germline CDR1 and CDR2: MNHEY and SVGAGI. This CDR3 is 15 amino acids long. The junction had 2 bases not matched to a gene; V was cut back by 2 bases and J by 8 bases. In DNA, the CDR3 is TGTGCCAGCAGTTACGTGACTAGCGGGAGGGATGAGCAGTTCTTC. Translated: CASSYVTSGRDEQFF.

V and J are TRBV4-3 and TRBJ2-2; 7 bases align to TRBD2. The germline V gene encodes CDR1 LGHNA and CDR2 YSLEER. This CDR3 region has 16 residues. V gave up 0 bases and J gave up 6 bases; unmatched junction bases: 7. The CDR3 spells CASSQDVTGGAGELFF. Here the CDR3 DNA reads TGCGCCAGCAGCCAAGATGTTACGGGAGGAGCCGGGGAGCTGTTTTTT.